The 27 T cell receptor beta chains below were found in one sample sequenced in a study of blood T cell repertoires in COVID-19. Measured with immunoSEQ multiplex PCR; TCRdb has only the in-frame clones, and not every one. The sample has 150,000 to 250,000 clones; roughly 94% are singletons. Sequencing was performed on peripheral blood. The source of these receptors is a man aged 25-45 years with COVID-19, enrolled during active disease.

The V gene is TRBV27, the J gene TRBJ1-6; 7 nucleotides agree with TRBD1. The CDR3 has 16 residues. The ends lost 0 bases at V and 2 bases at J; junction bases unmatched: 1. Germline CDR1 MNHEY, CDR2 SMNVEV (reference sequence). This chain's CDR3 is CASSLSQGAYNSPLHF. In DNA, the CDR3 is TGTGCCAGCAGTTTATCTCAGGGGGCCTATAATTCACCCCTCCACTTT.

This chain joins TRBV2 and TRBJ2-2; TRBD1 is a possible D gene (6 bases). The CDR3 spans 15 residues. V gave up 5 bases and J gave up 2 bases, with 12 bases separating them. Germline CDR1 SNHLY, CDR2 FYNNEI. CDR3 region: CASSPWTVNTGELFF. CDR3 bases: TGTGCCAGCAGTCCCTGGACAGTAAACACCGGGGAGCTGTTTTTT.

The chain couples TRBV11-1 to TRBJ1-1, with 10 bases lining up with TRBD1. J gave up 4 bases and V 5 bases, and 10 bases lay outside the gene matches. This CDR3 region has 16 residues. CDR1 is SGHAT, CDR2 FQDESV, per germline (reference sequence). The CDR3 sequence: CASSLGTGVRGTEAFF. CDR3 nucleotide sequence: TGTGCCAGCAGCCTCGGGACAGGGGTACGGGGCACTGAAGCTTTCTTT.

This clone was counted between two and nine times. The V call is TRBV10-2, the J call TRBJ2-7; TRBD1 agrees at 8 bases. CDR3 length equals 17 residues. In germline, CDR1 is WSHSY, CDR2 SAAADI. J was trimmed by 1 base and V by 3 bases; bases with no gene match: 11. CDR3 loop: CASSDTFQGALSYEQYF. CDR3 coding DNA: TGCGCCAGCAGTGATACCTTTCAGGGGGCCCTATCCTACGAGCAGTACTTC.

The V gene is TRBV9, the J gene TRBJ1-4, with D unresolved. Looked up from germline, CDR1 is SGDLS and CDR2 is YYNGEE. The CDR3 covers 13 residues. Trimming pared 10 bases from V and 6 bases from J, leaving 16 bases between. The CDR3 is CASFREGDEKLFF. The DNA of the CDR3 is TGTGCCTCCTTCCGGGAGGGCGATGAAAAACTGTTTTTT.

V gene TRBV7-9 combines with J gene TRBJ2-7; TRBD2 aligns across 13 bases. V lost 5 bases to trimming and J lost 5 bases; unmatched junction nucleotides: 6. Germline-derived CDR1 and CDR2 are SEHNR and FQNEAQ (reference sequence). The CDR3 has 15 residues. The CDR3 protein is CASSVLGLAGNEQYF. CDR3 nucleotides: TGTGCCAGCAGCGTATTGGGACTAGCGGGGAACGAGCAGTACTTC.

The J gene is TRBJ1-5, the V gene TRBV5-1, with D uncertain. Germline loops: CDR1 SGHRS, CDR2 YFSETQ. The CDR3 extends over 16 amino acids. V shed 0 bases and J shed 3 bases, with 13 bases lying between them. CDR3 nucleotides: TGCGCCAGCAGCTTGGGGACTCCAGGCCTCAATCAGCCCCAGCATTTT. It specifies CASSLGTPGLNQPQHF.

The rearrangement joins TRBV9 to TRBJ2-4; 9 bases align to TRBD1. V was pared by 3 bases and J by 5 bases, with 6 bases of the junction left unmatched. The CDR3 covers 15 residues. Germline V gene lookup returns CDR1 SGDLS and CDR2 YYNGEE. Here the CDR3 DNA reads TGTGCCAGCAGCGAAGGGACAGGGTGGCAAAACATTCAGTACTTC. It is translated as CASSEGTGWQNIQYF. The whole variable domain, filled in from reference TRBV9 and TRBJ2-4, reads DSGVTQTPKHLITATGQRVTLRCSPRSGDLSVYWYQQSLDQGLQFLIQYYNGEERAKGNILERFSAQQFPDLHSELNLSSLELGDSALYFCASSEGTGWQNIQYFGAGTRLSVL.

The CDR3 loop reads CASSRWIGGADEQYF. The CDR3 DNA reads TGTGCCAGCAGCCGGTGGATAGGGGGCGCGGACGAGCAGTACTTC. V usage is TRBV7-2 and J usage is TRBJ2-7; 7 bases fit TRBD1. This CDR3 spans 15 amino acids. J lost 5 bases, V lost 5 bases, and 12 bases had no gene match. Looked up from germline, CDR1 is SGHTA and CDR2 is FQGNSA.

This clone has only one observation. The V call is TRBV15, the J call TRBJ2-7; no clear D gene. Germline V gene sequence: CDR1 LNHNV, CDR2 YYDKDF (reference sequence). Trimming cost V 0 bases and J 9 bases, with 12 bases left between them. The CDR3 length is 13 residues. The CDR3 DNA is TGTGCCACCAGCAGAGATATTGGAGAAGGGCAGTACTTC. The encoded protein is CATSRDIGEGQYF.

The chain is built from TRBV4-1 and TRBJ1-2; 7 nucleotides agree with TRBD1. CDR1 and CDR2 from the germline V gene are MGHRA and YSYEKL. CDR3 length equals 16 residues. V lost 4 bases and J lost 2; bases outside the gene matches: 10. The DNA of the CDR3 is TGCGCCAGCAGCCGATTTCCGGACAGGTACAACTATGGCTACACCTTC. Protein product: CASSRFPDRYNYGYTF.

The rearrangement uses TRBV2 and TRBJ1-1, with 9 bases fitting TRBD1. The CDR3 covers 15 residues. The germline CDR1 and CDR2 sequences are SNHLY and FYNNEI. Trimming cost V 7 bases and J 10 bases; bases outside gene matches: 16. The CDR3 sequence: CASTATGGAPRVAFF. CDR3 DNA sequence: TGTGCCAGCACCGCGACAGGGGGGGCACCTCGAGTAGCTTTCTTT.

V gene TRBV7-9 combines with J gene TRBJ1-2; 8 bases match TRBD1. The CDR3 runs to 15 residues. Per the germline V gene, CDR1 is SEHNR and CDR2 is FQNEAQ (reference sequence). V was pared by 5 bases and J by 2 bases, with 7 bases of the junction left unmatched. In DNA form, the CDR3 reads TGTGCCAGCAGCGCCCCGGGGGACAGGAACTATGGCTACACCTTC. This translates into CASSAPGDRNYGYTF.

The chain carries TRBV30 and TRBJ1-5; D not certain. Trimming cost V 2 bases and J 0 bases, with 8 bases left between them. Germline CDR1 GTSNPN, CDR2 SVGIG (reference sequence). The CDR3 consists of 14 residues. CDR3 DNA: TGTGCCTGGAGTCTCTTTAATAGCAATCAGCCCCAGCATTTT. This gives the protein CAWSLFNSNQPQHF.

The V and J genes are TRBV11-2 and TRBJ1-4, with a tentative D call TRBD1 (5 bases). Germline-derived CDR1 and CDR2 are SGHAT and FQNNGV. The CDR3 totals 14 residues. V lost 2 bases and J lost 6, with 10 bases in between. CDR3 sequence: CASSLQGLDEKLFF. In nucleotides, the CDR3 is TGTGCCAGCAGCTTACAGGGTCTTGATGAAAAACTGTTTTTT. Variable domain in full (rest from reference TRBV11-2 and TRBJ1-4): EAGVAQSPRYKIIEKRQSVAFWCNPISGHATLYWYQQILGQGPKLLIQFQNNGVVDDSQLPKDRFSAERLKGVDSTLKIQPAKLEDSAVYLCASSLQGLDEKLFFGSGTQLSVL.

The chain joins TRBV7-9 to TRBJ2-5, with 9 bases aligning to TRBD2. This CDR3 has 17 amino acids. J lost 0 bases, V lost 2 bases, and 7 bases had no gene match. Looked up from germline, CDR1 is SEHNR and CDR2 is FQNEAQ (reference sequence). The CDR3 DNA reads TGTGCCAGCAGCTTAACCAGCGGGGGGCCCTACCAAGAGACCCAGTACTTC. As protein: CASSLTSGGPYQETQYF.

CDR3 sequence: CASSLPTGGEDTQYF. The CDR3 DNA sequence: TGCGCCAGCAGCTTGCCCACAGGGGGTGAAGATACGCAGTATTTT. The chain links TRBV5-1 to TRBJ2-3; 8 nucleotides align to TRBD1. J lost 5 bases, V lost 1 base, and 6 bases had no gene match. The CDR3 contains 15 residues. CDR1 SGHRS and CDR2 YFSETQ come from the germline V gene.

This clone was detected only once. The DNA for the CDR3 is TGTGCCAGCAGCCCCGATGTAGGGACAGGGGATACAGATACGCAGTATTTT. Residues: CASSPDVGTGDTDTQYF. This chain uses TRBV3-1 (or the pseudogene TRBV3-2) with TRBJ2-3; TRBD1 agrees at 10 bases. The V segment lost 4 bases and the J segment 3 bases; nucleotides outside the gene matches: 10. Looked up from germline, CDR1 is LGHDT and CDR2 is YNNKEL (reference sequence). The CDR3 covers 17 residues.

V gene TRBV5-5 combines with J gene TRBJ1-1; no reliable D call. CDR1 is SGHKS, CDR2 YYEKEE, per germline (reference sequence). This CDR3 comprises 14 residues. V shed 4 bases and J shed 4 bases, with 14 bases lying between them. CDR3 residues: CASSPTGRSTEAFF. DNA of the CDR3: TGTGCCAGCAGCCCCACGGGGAGGAGCACTGAAGCTTTCTTT.

The rearrangement joins TRBV18 to TRBJ2-5, with D tentatively TRBD1 (6 bases). The CDR3 extends over 15 amino acids. CDR1 is KGHSH and CDR2 is LQKENI in the germline V gene. Deletions cut 0 bases from V and 1 base from J, with 9 bases between. Here the CDR3 DNA reads TGTGCCAGCTCACCACCGGGACAAGCCCAAGAGACCCAGTACTTC. Protein: CASSPPGQAQETQYF.

The chain couples TRBV9 to TRBJ2-3, with D maybe TRBD1 (5 bases). This CDR3 comprises 15 residues. V lost 1 base and J lost 0, with 9 bases in between. Germline V gene data show CDR1 as SGDLS and CDR2 as YYNGEE. The CDR3 is CASSVSSGSTDTQYF. CDR3 nucleotide sequence: TGTGCCAGCAGCGTATCCTCAGGGAGCACAGATACGCAGTATTTT.

The V call is TRBV3-1 (or the pseudogene TRBV3-2), the J call TRBJ2-3; D may be TRBD2 (6 bases). CDR1 LGHDT and CDR2 YNNKEL come from the germline V gene (reference sequence). Trimming left V 4 bases short and J 6 bases short, with 11 bases between. This CDR3 contains 13 residues. The CDR3 region is CASSLAVADTQYF. CDR3 sequence (DNA): TGTGCCAGCAGCCTAGCGGTTGCCGATACGCAGTATTTT.

The CDR3 coding sequence is TGTGCCAGCAGGTACGGACAGGCCATTCTGGACACTGAAGCTTTCTTT. It encodes CASRYGQAILDTEAFF. The J gene is TRBJ1-1, the V gene TRBV6-5; 7 positions match TRBD1. The CDR3 is 16 residues long. Germline V lookup: CDR1 MNHEY, CDR2 SVGAGI. V was pared by 6 bases and J by 3 bases, with 13 bases of the junction left unmatched.

The V gene is TRBV6-6, the J gene TRBJ1-1, with 7 nucleotides matching TRBD1. CDR1 and CDR2 (germline): MNHNY, SVGAGI (reference sequence). Trimming at V came to 2 bases and at J to 11 bases, leaving 8 bases not matched to a gene. The CDR3 extends over 13 amino acids. DNA for the CDR3: TGTGCCAGCAGTTACGTGACAGGGAAGGAGGCTTTCTTT. This sequence encodes CASSYVTGKEAFF.

The V gene is TRBV11-2, the J gene TRBJ2-7; tentative D call: TRBD2 (6 bases). CDR3 length equals 14 residues. V was pared by 3 bases and J by 1 base, with 10 bases between. In germline, CDR1 is SGHAT, CDR2 FQNNGV. CDR3 nucleotide sequence: TGTGCCAGCAGCTTGACCGGGAGTTCCTACGAGCAGTACTTC. Translated, it gives CASSLTGSSYEQYF. Based on the CDR3 plus reference TRBV11-2 and TRBJ2-7, the full variable domain is EAGVAQSPRYKIIEKRQSVAFWCNPISGHATLYWYQQILGQGPKLLIQFQNNGVVDDSQLPKDRFSAERLKGVDSTLKIQPAKLEDSAVYLCASSLTGSSYEQYFGPGTRLTVT.

This clone appeared a few times. The rearrangement joins TRBV28 to TRBJ2-5; 8 bases agree with TRBD1. The CDR3 spans 15 residues. CDR1 MDHEN and CDR2 SYDVKM come from the germline V gene. With 7 bases clipped from V and 2 bases from J, the junction kept 9 bases outside the gene matches. The CDR3 is CASTSGQGGQETQYF. DNA for the CDR3: TGTGCCAGCACCTCCGGACAGGGAGGACAAGAGACCCAGTACTTC. Drawing the rest from reference TRBV28 and TRBJ2-5, the complete variable domain is DVKVTQSSRYLVKRTGEKVFLECVQDMDHENMFWYRQDPGLGLRLIYFSYDVKMKEKGDIPEGYSVSREKKERFSLILESASTNQTSMYLCASTSGQGGQETQYFGPGTRLLVL.

V gene TRBV3-1 (or the pseudogene TRBV3-2) combines with J gene TRBJ2-1, with D unresolved. Per the germline V gene, CDR1 is LGHDT and CDR2 is YNNKEL (reference sequence). The CDR3 extends over 10 amino acids. V shed 3 bases and J shed 10 bases, with 4 bases lying between them. The CDR3 DNA reads TGTGCCAGCAGCCAGAGCGAGCAGTTCTTC. Its translation: CASSQSEQFF.